Listed below are T cell receptor beta chains from one sample, sequenced in a study of early T cells in non-severe SARS-CoV-2 infection. MiXCR, applied by TCRdb to the 5' RACE reads, yields one record per CDR3 protein. This sample has fewer than 120,000 distinct CDR3 sequences; over 9.5% occur once, and the top ten carry 3% to 4.5%. The specimen comprised whole blood, sampled at baseline. All receptors derive from an adult who was a healthcare worker with PCR-confirmed SARS-CoV-2 infection or an uninfected control (not recorded which). Both conserved end residues are part of each CDR3. The D gene is left open where the match is weak. Only some rows state a clone size, as once, few, many or a class for expanded clones.

size: few
D: TRBD1
J: TRBJ1-6
V: TRBV20-1
DNA: TGCAGTGCTGTCGGGGACAGGGGGCCTTCACCCCTCCACTTT
CDR3: CSAVGDRGPSPLHF

size: few
D: NA
J: TRBJ1-1
V: TRBV20-1
DNA: TGCAGTGCTAGAGATATTCAGGGCACTGAAGCTTTCTTT
CDR3: CSARDIQGTEAFF

size: NA
D: TRBD2
J: TRBJ2-7
V: TRBV10-3
DNA: TGTGCCATCAGCCGGGAGGGGGGCGGCTACGAGCAGTACTTC
CDR3: CAISREGGGYEQYF

size: NA
D: TRBD2
J: TRBJ2-1
V: TRBV6-1
DNA: TGTGCCAGCAGTGGTAGCGGGGGGGCCGGACAGTTCTTC
CDR3: CASSGSGGAGQFF

size: many
D: NA
J: TRBJ1-5
V: TRBV19
DNA: TGTGCCAGTAGCCTAATTTCGGGCAATCAGCCCCAGCATTTT
CDR3: CASSLISGNQPQHF

size: many
D: NA
J: TRBJ2-1
V: TRBV9
DNA: TGTGCCAGCAGCGTAGTTGGAGGCTCCTACAATGAGCAGTTCTTC
CDR3: CASSVVGGSYNEQFF

size: NA
D: TRBD1
J: TRBJ1-5
V: TRBV6-1
DNA: TGTGCCAGCAGGGGCAGGGACAGGGAAAAGAATCAGCCCCAGCATTTT
CDR3: CASRGRDREKNQPQHF

size: few
D: TRBD1
J: TRBJ2-7
V: TRBV19
DNA: TGTGCCAGTAGCCCCGGGACAGGGCTCTCCTACGAGCAGTACTTC
CDR3: CASSPGTGLSYEQYF

size: NA
D: TRBD2
J: TRBJ2-1
V: TRBV2
DNA: TGTGCCAGCATCAGCGGGAGCGGCAATGAGCAGTTCTTC
CDR3: CASISGSGNEQFF

size: few
D: NA
J: TRBJ1-1
V: TRBV20-1
DNA: TGCAGTGTTGGGACAATTTTGGGCACTGAAGCTTTCTTT
CDR3: CSVGTILGTEAFF

size: NA
D: NA
J: TRBJ1-1
V: TRBV14
DNA: TGTGTCAGCAGGGAGACGGCGAACACTGAAGCTTTCTTT
CDR3: CVSRETANTEAFF

size: few
D: NA
J: TRBJ1-6
V: TRBV6-5
DNA: TGTGCCAGCAGTTACTTACAGGATAATTCACCCCTCCACTTT
CDR3: CASSYLQDNSPLHF

size: many
D: NA
J: TRBJ2-1
V: TRBV5-5
DNA: TGTGCCAGCAGCTTGAACTCTGGCTCCTACAATGAGCAGTTCTTC
CDR3: CASSLNSGSYNEQFF

size: many
D: NA
J: TRBJ2-1
V: TRBV24-1
DNA: TGTGCCACCAGTGATCCCGTGGCGACCAGCTCCTACAATGAGCAGTTCTTC
CDR3: CATSDPVATSSYNEQFF

size: many
D: NA
J: TRBJ1-6
V: TRBV4-1
DNA: TGCGCCAGCAGCCAGGGCCGCGACAGGCTAAATTCACCCCTCCACTTT
CDR3: CASSQGRDRLNSPLHF

size: few
D: TRBD1
J: TRBJ1-2
V: TRBV6-1
DNA: TGTGCCAGCAGCGGAGCCGGGACAGGGGTTGGCTACACCTTC
CDR3: CASSGAGTGVGYTF

size: few
D: NA
J: TRBJ2-7
V: TRBV10-3
DNA: TGTGCCATCAGTGAGTCGGGAGGCAGGGGCTACGAGCAGTACTTC
CDR3: CAISESGGRGYEQYF

size: many
D: NA
J: TRBJ2-7
V: TRBV3-1
DNA: TGTGCCAGCAGCCTTTCTAGCTCCTACGAGCAGTACTTC
CDR3: CASSLSSSYEQYF

size: NA
D: TRBD2
J: TRBJ2-3
V: TRBV9
DNA: TGTGCCAGCAGTAGGTGGACGGGACTAGCGGGAAGCACAGATACGCAGTATTTT
CDR3: CASSRWTGLAGSTDTQYF

size: few
D: NA
J: TRBJ1-1
V: TRBV30
DNA: TGTGCCTGGAGGGGGGGGAACACTGAAGCTTTCTTT
CDR3: CAWRGGNTEAFF

size: NA
D: TRBD2
J: TRBJ2-3
V: TRBV20-1
DNA: TGCAGTGCTGGTCCGGGACTACTCACAGATACGCAGTATTTT
CDR3: CSAGPGLLTDTQYF

size: few
D: TRBD2
J: TRBJ2-3
V: TRBV10-2
DNA: TGTGCCAGCAGTGAGTCGCTAGCGGGGTTCACAGATACGCAGTATTTT
CDR3: CASSESLAGFTDTQYF

size: NA
D: NA
J: TRBJ1-1
V: TRBV12-3/TRBV12-4
DNA: TGTGCCAGCAGTTTTTCCCAGGGGCTGGGCACTGAAGCTTTCTTT
CDR3: CASSFSQGLGTEAFF

size: NA
D: TRBD1
J: TRBJ1-4
V: TRBV29-1
DNA: TGCAGCGTTGTTGGGGACAGGGGAAATGAAAAACTGTTTTTT
CDR3: CSVVGDRGNEKLFF

size: NA
D: NA
J: TRBJ2-1
V: TRBV10-3
DNA: TGTGCCATCAGGAGGGGAGACAATGAGCAGTTCTTC
CDR3: CAIRRGDNEQFF

size: NA
D: NA
J: TRBJ2-7
V: TRBV20-1
DNA: TGCAGTGCTAGAGACGACAGTCCCTACGAGCAGTACTTC
CDR3: CSARDDSPYEQYF

size: once
D: NA
J: TRBJ1-5
V: TRBV10-3
DNA: TGTGCCATCAGTGATCCCAGGGGTAATCAGCCCCAGCATTTT
CDR3: CAISDPRGNQPQHF

size: many
D: TRBD2
J: TRBJ2-1
V: TRBV20-1
DNA: TGCAGTGCTAGAGTCCGGACTAGCGAGACCTACAATGAGCAGTTCTTC
CDR3: CSARVRTSETYNEQFF

size: few
D: TRBD1
J: TRBJ1-5
V: TRBV20-1
DNA: TGCAGTGCTAGCGTTCCGGGACAGAGATATCAGCCCCAGCATTTT
CDR3: CSASVPGQRYQPQHF

size: many
D: NA
J: TRBJ2-7
V: TRBV5-1
DNA: TGCGCCAGCAGCTCTCAGCTCGAAGGCGAGCAGTACTTC
CDR3: CASSSQLEGEQYF

size: many
D: NA
J: TRBJ1-1
V: TRBV7-9
DNA: TGTGCCAGCAGCTTACTCCTTGAAGCTTTCTTT
CDR3: CASSLLLEAFF

size: NA
D: NA
J: TRBJ2-1
V: TRBV6-6
DNA: TGTGCCAGCAGTTACGGGACCGCGACAGCCTCCTACAATGAGCAGTTCTTC
CDR3: CASSYGTATASYNEQFF

size: few
D: TRBD2
J: TRBJ2-7
V: TRBV28
DNA: TGTGCCAGCAGTATCACTAGCGGGAGTCTCTACTTC
CDR3: CASSITSGSLYF

size: NA
D: NA
J: TRBJ2-3
V: TRBV11-3
DNA: TGTGCCAGCAGCTTAGGTCGTGGATCCGGCACAGATACGCAGTATTTT
CDR3: CASSLGRGSGTDTQYF

size: many
D: NA
J: TRBJ2-7
V: TRBV6-6
DNA: TGTGCCAGCAGCCCCGGGGGAGACAGCCGATGGGAGCAGTACTTC
CDR3: CASSPGGDSRWEQYF

size: few
D: NA
J: TRBJ2-7
V: TRBV30
DNA: TGTGCCTGGAGTAGGGACTCCTACGAGCAGTACTTC
CDR3: CAWSRDSYEQYF

size: many
D: NA
J: TRBJ1-5
V: TRBV28
DNA: TGTGCCAGCAACCTTCAGCCCCAGCATTTT
CDR3: CASNLQPQHF

size: NA
D: NA
J: TRBJ2-1
V: TRBV29-1
DNA: TGCAGCGTTGTATTGGGGGCAGGGAATGAGCAGTTCTTC
CDR3: CSVVLGAGNEQFF

size: NA
D: NA
J: TRBJ1-2
V: TRBV5-1
DNA: TGCGCCAGCAGCTTGGACAGGGACTATGGCTACACCTTC
CDR3: CASSLDRDYGYTF

size: many
D: NA
J: TRBJ1-1
V: TRBV6-1
DNA: TGTGCCAGCAGTGAAGCAGACAGCTCCTATGAAGCTTTCTTT
CDR3: CASSEADSSYEAFF

size: few
D: NA
J: TRBJ1-2
V: TRBV20-1
DNA: TGCAGCGGGGTAGACAGCTACTATGGCTACACCTTC
CDR3: CSGVDSYYGYTF

size: many
D: NA
J: TRBJ1-1
V: TRBV6-1
DNA: TGTGCCAGCAGTGAAGCTCGGAAAATGAACACTGAAGCTTTCTTT
CDR3: CASSEARKMNTEAFF

size: few
D: TRBD1
J: TRBJ2-5
V: TRBV20-1
DNA: TGCAGTGCCACCGGGACAGGGGTGAGGGAGACCCAGTACTTC
CDR3: CSATGTGVRETQYF

size: NA
D: NA
J: TRBJ1-3
V: TRBV3-1
DNA: TGTGCCAGCAGCCAATCCTCCGGGGGGGAGACCATATATTTT
CDR3: CASSQSSGGETIYF

size: many
D: NA
J: TRBJ2-5
V: TRBV7-9
DNA: TGTGCCAGCAGCTACAGCAAAGAGGCCCGACGAACGGAGACCCAGTACTTC
CDR3: CASSYSKEARRTETQYF

size: NA
D: TRBD1
J: TRBJ2-7
V: TRBV3-1
DNA: TGTGCCAGCAGCTTGACAGGGGAATCCTACGAGCAGTACTTC
CDR3: CASSLTGESYEQYF

size: NA
D: NA
J: TRBJ1-1
V: TRBV3-1
DNA: TGTGCCAGCAGCCAAGTAACAGGAGACTCAGAAGCTTTCTTT
CDR3: CASSQVTGDSEAFF

size: many
D: NA
J: TRBJ2-7
V: TRBV21-1
DNA: TGTGCCAGCAGACCGGACAGGAACTCCTACGAGCAGTACTTC
CDR3: CASRPDRNSYEQYF

size: few
D: NA
J: TRBJ2-5
V: TRBV24-1
DNA: TGTGCCACCAGTGACCCGAGCGAGTACCAAGAGACCCAGTACTTC
CDR3: CATSDPSEYQETQYF

size: NA
D: NA
J: TRBJ2-3
V: TRBV7-2
DNA: TGTGCCAGCAGCCGTGGGGCCATTAGCACAGATACGCAGTATTTT
CDR3: CASSRGAISTDTQYF

size: many
D: NA
J: TRBJ1-3
V: TRBV3-1
DNA: TGTGCCAGCAGCCCTTCTCACTCTGGAAACACCATATATTTT
CDR3: CASSPSHSGNTIYF

size: NA
D: NA
J: TRBJ1-2
V: TRBV12-3/TRBV12-4
DNA: TGTGCCAGCCTGGGAGGCTATGGCTACACCTTC
CDR3: CASLGGYGYTF

size: many
D: NA
J: TRBJ1-3
V: TRBV7-6
DNA: TGTGCCAGCAGCTTAGCAGGGACGGTATACTCTGGAAACACCATATATTTT
CDR3: CASSLAGTVYSGNTIYF

size: NA
D: TRBD2
J: TRBJ2-1
V: TRBV11-2
DNA: TGTGCCAGCAGCACAACTAGCGGGAGGCCATATGAGCAGTTCTTC
CDR3: CASSTTSGRPYEQFF

size: many
D: TRBD2
J: TRBJ2-1
V: TRBV11-3
DNA: TGTGCCAGCAGCTTCAGACGGGGGGTTGAGCAGTTCTTC
CDR3: CASSFRRGVEQFF